These 20 T cell receptor beta chains originate from one sample sequenced in a study of cytomegalovirus exposure and HLA in healthy donors. PCR employed 60 Vbeta and 13 Jbeta primers. TCRdb's table, derived via immunoSEQ multiplex PCR, lists solely in-frame clones and lacks some. The table shows a few hundred thousand clones, with approximately 80% occurring only once. The sample comprised PBMCs. The source of these receptors is a girl aged 2 to 9 in good health and CMV-seronegative.

The chain combines TRBV4-1 with TRBJ2-3; D possibly corresponds to TRBD2 (5 bases). V lost 1 base to trimming and J lost 3 bases, with 17 bases between them. Germline V CDR1 and CDR2: MGHRA, YSYEKL. The CDR3 is 17 amino acids. The CDR3 here is CASSQGPQLGLTDTQYF. In DNA, the CDR3 is TGCGCCAGCAGCCAAGGTCCCCAACTAGGTTTAACAGATACGCAGTATTTT.

This chain uses TRBV25-1 with TRBJ2-1, with 11 bases identical to TRBD2. Germline CDR1 MGHDK, CDR2 SYGVNS. After removal of 7 bases from V and 1 base from J, the junction contained 3 bases not matched to a gene. The CDR3 is 15 residues long. This chain's CDR3 is CASTRTSGSYNEQFF. In DNA, the CDR3 is TGTGCCAGCACCCGGACTAGCGGGTCCTACAATGAGCAGTTCTTC.

The chain recombines TRBV19 with TRBJ1-1, with D perhaps matching TRBD1 (5 bases). The CDR3 spans 11 residues. CDR1 and CDR2 (germline): LNHDA, SQIVND (reference sequence). Trimming shortened V by 10 bases and J by 2 bases, and 8 bases separated the two germline ends. This CDR3 is CATDRNTEAFF. The CDR3 coding sequence is TGTGCCACCGACAGAAACACTGAAGCTTTCTTT.

V and J are TRBV28 and TRBJ1-2; tentative D call: TRBD1 (6 bases). This CDR3 spans 13 amino acids. Trimming removed 8 bases at V and 4 bases at J, with 14 bases between. The germline CDR1 and CDR2 sequences are MDHEN and SYDVKM. The CDR3 is CASGQGPIYGYTF. The CDR3 region has the DNA TGTGCCAGCGGCCAGGGGCCCATCTATGGCTACACCTTC.

V gene TRBV6-5 combines with J gene TRBJ2-5; 7 nucleotides align to TRBD2. CDR1 and CDR2 from the germline V gene are MNHEY and SVGAGI. The CDR3 is 12 residues long. DNA of the CDR3: TGTGCGAGCGGGACTACTGAAGAGACCCAGTACTTC. Its protein is CASGTTEETQYF.

V and J are TRBV15 and TRBJ2-4, with a possible D match to TRBD2 (5 bases). Germline V gene lookup returns CDR1 LNHNV and CDR2 YYDKDF (reference sequence). Trimming removed 5 bases from V and 1 base from J, with 21 bases in between. The CDR3 runs to 18 residues. This chain's CDR3 is CATSLKGRTSRAKNIQYF. In nucleotides, the CDR3 is TGTGCCACCAGCCTTAAAGGGAGAACAAGTAGGGCCAAAAACATTCAGTACTTC.

The chain couples TRBV10-3 to TRBJ1-2; possible D gene TRBD1, 5 bases. The germline V gene encodes CDR1 ENHRY and CDR2 SYGVKD. Trimming took off 0 bases at V and 2 bases at J, with 10 bases between the two ends. The CDR3 covers 15 residues. CDR3 region: CAISESYGANYGYTF. DNA for the CDR3: TGTGCCATCAGTGAGTCGTATGGGGCCAACTATGGCTACACCTTC.

The chain joins TRBV4-2 to TRBJ2-1, with 8 bases fitting TRBD2. Trimming removed 0 bases from V and 4 bases from J; junction bases left unmatched: 5. The germline gives CDR1 LGHNA, CDR2 YNFKEQ. This CDR3 has 16 residues. The DNA of the CDR3 is TGTGCCAGCAGCCAAGATAGGTTAGCGGGATACAATGAGCAGTTCTTC. This translates into CASSQDRLAGYNEQFF.

The V call is TRBV28, the J call TRBJ2-1; the D gene is possibly TRBD1 (5 bases). The CDR3 consists of 14 residues. Deletions cut 2 bases from V and 10 bases from J, with 15 bases between. Germline V lookup: CDR1 MDHEN, CDR2 SYDVKM. As DNA, the CDR3 is TGTGCCAGCAGTTTACTCCCAGGGTCAGAGGAGCAGTTCTTC. Residues: CASSLLPGSEEQFF.

The rearrangement links TRBV25-1 to TRBJ2-5, with 7 bases identical to TRBD1. Germline V CDR1 and CDR2: MGHDK, SYGVNS. V was pared by 2 bases and J by 1 base, with 1 base of the junction left unmatched. The CDR3 is 14 amino acids. The CDR3 reads CASSEHRGQETQYF. For the CDR3, the DNA is TGTGCCAGCAGTGAACACAGGGGCCAAGAGACCCAGTACTTC.

The chain uses TRBV4-2 and TRBJ1-2; TRBD1 agrees at 8 bases. Unmatched junction bases numbered 2, after V lost 1 base and J lost 4 bases. Germline values: CDR1 LGHNA, CDR2 YNFKEQ. The CDR3 extends over 14 amino acids. In DNA, the CDR3 is TGTGCCAGCAGCCAAGGACAGGGGTCCTATGGCTACACCTTC. Translated, it gives CASSQGQGSYGYTF.

The chain uses TRBV6-4 and TRBJ1-1; perhaps TRBD1 as D (5 bases). Germline CDR1 reads MRHNA; CDR2 reads SNTAGT. CDR3 length: 13 residues. The V end was cut by 6 bases, the J end by 3 bases, with 11 bases between. The CDR3 protein is CASSIDRDTEAFF. The CDR3 DNA follows: TGTGCCAGCAGCATTGACAGAGACACTGAAGCTTTCTTT.

CDR3: CASSPPSYQETQYF. The CDR3 nucleotides are TGTGCCAGCTCACCACCTTCGTACCAAGAGACCCAGTACTTC. J is TRBJ2-5 and V is TRBV18; D is unresolved. V was pared by 0 bases and J by 0 bases, with 5 bases between. Germline assignment: CDR1 KGHSH and CDR2 LQKENI. The CDR3 is 14 residues long.

A single count supports this clone. CDR3 protein: CASSLDSLNTEAFF. Here the CDR3 DNA reads TGTGCCAGCAGCTTGGACAGCTTAAACACTGAAGCTTTCTTT. The rearrangement joins TRBV5-4 to TRBJ1-1; no clear D gene. V was clipped by 0 bases and J by 2 bases, with 8 bases between them. The CDR3 loop spans 14 amino acids. Germline V CDR1 and CDR2: SGHNT, YYREEE (reference sequence).

The chain has TRBV2 and TRBJ2-5; a weak D match, TRBD2 (5 bases). Germline V gene sequence: CDR1 SNHLY, CDR2 FYNNEI. The V gene lost 6 bases and the J gene lost 2 bases, with 13 bases spanning the gap. The CDR3 contains 14 residues. The CDR3 bases are TGTGCCAGCAGGGGGAGACTGGAGCAAGAGACCCAGTACTTC. It encodes CASRGRLEQETQYF.

The chain is built from TRBV10-3 and TRBJ1-2; D gene ambiguous. The germline V and J ends were trimmed by 10 bases and 1 base, with 10 bases remaining between them. The CDR3 runs to 12 residues. CDR1 and CDR2 (germline): ENHRY, SYGVKD. The CDR3 nucleotides are TGTGCCACCCTGAGAAATAACTATGGCTACACCTTC. Protein sequence: CATLRNNYGYTF.

The chain couples TRBV13 to TRBJ2-5; 9 nucleotides agree with TRBD2. The CDR3 covers 14 residues. Germline CDR1 and CDR2: PRHDT and FYEKMQ (reference sequence). J lost 5 bases, V lost 4 bases, and 5 bases had no gene match. The CDR3 region is CASSSGLAIETQYF. The CDR3 bases are TGTGCCAGCAGCTCGGGACTAGCAATTGAGACCCAGTACTTC.

The CDR3 DNA follows: TGTGCCAGTAGTATTATCCCCGGCCGGGACTTTAATCAGCCCCAGCATTTT. It translates to CASSIIPGRDFNQPQHF. The V and J genes are TRBV19 and TRBJ1-5; D perhaps matches TRBD1 (5 bases). The CDR3 length is 17 residues. Trimming left V 3 bases short and J 4 bases short, with 19 bases between. The V gene's germline CDR1 is LNHDA and CDR2 SQIVND (reference sequence). Looking up the rest from reference TRBV19 and TRBJ1-5 gives the full variable domain: DGGITQSPKYLFRKEGQNVTLSCEQNLNHDAMYWYRQDPGQGLRLIYYSQIVNDFQKGDIAEGYSVSREKKESFPLTVTSAQKNPTAFYLCASSIIPGRDFNQPQHFGDGTRLSIL.

This clone appeared a few times. V usage is TRBV28 and J usage is TRBJ1-4, with D tentatively TRBD1 (5 bases). CDR3 length equals 15 residues. The V gene lost 2 bases and the J gene lost 6 bases, with 13 bases spanning the gap. CDR1 MDHEN and CDR2 SYDVKM come from the germline V gene. The CDR3 region has the DNA TGTGCCAGCAGTTTAGGGGGATGGGAGGATGAAAAACTGTTTTTT. Translation gives CASSLGGWEDEKLFF.

The chain combines TRBV4-1 with TRBJ2-3, with no clear D. Germline CDR1 MGHRA, CDR2 YSYEKL. The CDR3 length is 18 residues. The V end lost 1 base, the J end lost 0 bases, and 17 bases lay between the germline ends. The CDR3 sequence is CASSQVASAASSTDTQYF. The CDR3 region has the DNA TGCGCCAGCAGCCAAGTTGCCTCGGCGGCGTCTAGCACAGATACGCAGTATTTT.